This TCR beta chain was found in a study of T-cell memory formation after mild COVID-19. CDR1 and CDR2 from the germline V gene are LNHNV and YYDKDF (reference sequence). CDR3 length: 12 amino acids. Trimming stripped 5 bases from V and 5 bases from J, with 9 bases between. TCRdb independently ran MiXCR on the 5' RACE reads; one entry per CDR3 protein. The data hold some 150,000 distinct CDR3 sequences, with 15% to 20% observed a single time. Sequenced input: PBMCs or a T cell subset sorted from them (not recorded which). The rearrangement uses TRBV15 and TRBJ1-1; no reliable D call. The sequence came from an adult woman who had mild COVID-19 (a few samples of this study predate the infection). Cell type and time point are not known. The CDR3 is CATSGHRTEAFF. The CDR3 bases are TGTGCCACCAGCGGGCATCGGACTGAAGCTTTCTTT.